The rows below give T cell receptor beta chains drawn from one sample of a study of PD-1 blockade in classical Hodgkin lymphoma. Only in-frame clones appear in the TCRdb table, and some are missing; sequencing was by immunoSEQ multiplex PCR. The table records roughly 41,000 clones, 65% to 80% of them present only once. The material sequenced was peripheral blood mononuclear cells (PBMCs), taken at baseline. All receptors come from a human donor with classical Hodgkin lymphoma. The CDR3 runs from the conserved cysteine through the conserved F or W. A D gene is named only where the DNA matches it firmly. Clone size appears in some rows only: once, few, many, or a class for an expanded clone.

cdr3_nt | cdr3_aa | d_call | j_call | v_call | clone_size
TGTGCCAGCAGCTGGCAGACAGGAGCCTACGAGCAGTACTTC | CASSWQTGAYEQYF | - | TRBJ2-7 | TRBV5-8 | -
TGTGCCATCACCGGGGACATGAACACTGAAGCTTTCTTT | CAITGDMNTEAFF | - | TRBJ1-1 | TRBV10-3 | few
TGTGCCAGCAGCCACCCGGGACAGGGTTCCGAGCAGTACTTC | CASSHPGQGSEQYF | TRBD1 | TRBJ2-7 | TRBV7-3 | few
TGTGCCAGCAGTGACTTGGGGGGGGCTTCCTACGAGCAGTACTTC | CASSDLGGASYEQYF | - | TRBJ2-7 | TRBV6-6 | -
TGTGCCAGCAGGGGACAGGTCTACGAGCAGTACTTC | CASRGQVYEQYF | TRBD1 | TRBJ2-7 | TRBV6-5 | -
TGTGCCAGCAGTTACTTAGGAGGGGAGAATGGCTACACCTTC | CASSYLGGENGYTF | - | TRBJ1-2 | TRBV6-6 | once
TGTGCCAGTAGTATGGTTGGCAGGGGGTTACAAGAGACCCAGTACTTC | CASSMVGRGLQETQYF | TRBD1 | TRBJ2-5 | TRBV19 | -
TGTGCCAGCAGTCCGGGATTAGGAAACACCATATATTTT | CASSPGLGNTIYF | - | TRBJ1-3 | TRBV6-5 | -
TGTGCCAGCTTTTCCTCCCCCTACGAGCAGTACTTC | CASFSSPYEQYF | - | TRBJ2-7 | TRBV27 | -
TGTGCCAGCTCGGGGGCGGTGAACACTGAAGCTTTCTTT | CASSGAVNTEAFF | - | TRBJ1-1 | TRBV18 | -
TGTGCCAGCAGTGAAGGAGCTTTCTTT | CASSEGAFF | - | TRBJ1-1 | TRBV6-1 | few
TGTGCCAGCAGCTTAGGGGTTACGACCGGGGAGCTGTTTTTT | CASSLGVTTGELFF | - | TRBJ2-2 | TRBV7-2 | -
TGTGCCAGCAGCTTAGTCCAGGGGAGGACCGGGGAGCTGTTTTTT | CASSLVQGRTGELFF | - | TRBJ2-2 | TRBV7-2 | -
TGTGCCAGCAGCGCCACCGGGACTAGCGGGAGGACTGAGCAGTTCTTC | CASSATGTSGRTEQFF | TRBD2 | TRBJ2-1 | TRBV9 | -
TGTGCCTGGAGTGTGGCGACAGCAGATACGCAGTATTTT | CAWSVATADTQYF | - | TRBJ2-3 | TRBV30 | -
TGCAGTGCTAGTGTGGTAGATGAGCAGTTCTTC | CSASVVDEQFF | - | TRBJ2-1 | TRBV20-1 | -
TGTGCCAGCTCACCACCGGTGACCTACGAGCAGTACTTC | CASSPPVTYEQYF | - | TRBJ2-7 | TRBV18 | few
TGTGCCAGCTCACCACAAGGGGATTATGGCTACACCTTC | CASSPQGDYGYTF | - | TRBJ1-2 | TRBV18 | -
TGTGCCAGCAGTTTATGGGGCTTGCACAATGAGCAGTTCTTC | CASSLWGLHNEQFF | - | TRBJ2-1 | TRBV27 | -
TGTGCCAGCAGTTCCGTCGACCGCTCGAACGCCATATATTTT | CASSSVDRSNAIYF | - | TRBJ1-3 | TRBV6-5 | -
TGTGCCAGCAGTTACGGCAGCCTGAACACTGAAGCTTTCTTT | CASSYGSLNTEAFF | - | TRBJ1-1 | TRBV6-6 | -
TGTGCCAGCACCGCCGGGACAGGGAGCTTCGAGCAGTACTTC | CASTAGTGSFEQYF | TRBD1 | TRBJ2-7 | TRBV7-9 | -
TGTGCCAGCAACTTGAGGACGACAGATAACTATGGCTACACCTTC | CASNLRTTDNYGYTF | - | TRBJ1-2 | TRBV5-5 | -
TGTGCCAGCAGTTTAATGGCAGGGCTTTCCGATACGCAGTATTTT | CASSLMAGLSDTQYF | - | TRBJ2-3 | TRBV28 | -
TGTGCCAGTAGTATCTCCAGGGCTTACGAGCAGTACTTC | CASSISRAYEQYF | - | TRBJ2-7 | TRBV19 | -
TGTGCCAGCTCACCAGGGGATTTAGAAAAACTGTTTTTT | CASSPGDLEKLFF | - | TRBJ1-4 | TRBV18 | few
TGTGCCAGCAGTTGGACAGGGGGACCAACTAATGAAAAACTGTTTTTT | CASSWTGGPTNEKLFF | TRBD1 | TRBJ1-4 | TRBV6-5 | -
TGCGCCAGCAGCCTACAATCCGCCAGACAAGTGGGGACCCAGTACTTC | CASSLQSARQVGTQYF | - | TRBJ2-5 | TRBV5-1 | few
TGTGCCAGCATGTCGGGACAGAATGAAAAACTGTTTTTT | CASMSGQNEKLFF | TRBD1 | TRBJ1-4 | TRBV6-5 | -
TGTGCCATCAGCTCTCTTGGAGGGCCCACAGATACGCAGTATTTT | CAISSLGGPTDTQYF | - | TRBJ2-3 | TRBV10-3 | few
TGTGCCAGTAGTTCGACTCTTAGGGGGCGCAATGCTGAAGCTTTCTTT | CASSSTLRGRNAEAFF | TRBD1 | TRBJ1-1 | TRBV19 | -
TGTGCCAGCAGCGAAACAGGAGGAGTTTACGAGCAGTACTTC | CASSETGGVYEQYF | - | TRBJ2-7 | TRBV28 | -
TGTGCCAGCAGCTTTAGCGTGACAGGTCTCCAGCATTTT | CASSFSVTGLQHF | - | TRBJ1-5 | TRBV7-6 | -
TGTGCCAGCAGTTACTCGATAGTATATGGCTACACCTTC | CASSYSIVYGYTF | - | TRBJ1-2 | TRBV6-5 | -
TGTGCCACACGATGGACAAATTCCTACAATGAGCAGTTCTTC | CATRWTNSYNEQFF | - | TRBJ2-1 | TRBV7-2 | -
TGTGCCAGCAGTTACGCTAGCGGGATCTACGAGCAGTACTTC | CASSYASGIYEQYF | TRBD2 | TRBJ2-7 | TRBV6-6 | -
TGTGCCAGCAGCGTACCCTGGACCGGGCAGGCCCCGGGAGAGAGCACAGATACGCAGTATTTT | CASSVPWTGQAPGESTDTQYF | - | TRBJ2-3 | TRBV9 | -
TGTGCCAGCAGTCCAGAGGGACAGGGGAAAGATGAGCAGTTCTTC | CASSPEGQGKDEQFF | TRBD1 | TRBJ2-1 | TRBV27 | -
TGCGCCAGCAGCCCGACAGCCCTGAAAGAAAAACTGTTTTTT | CASSPTALKEKLFF | - | TRBJ1-4 | TRBV5-1 | -
TGTGCCAGCAGTATACGGACAGGGTGGGTCTATGGCTACACCTTC | CASSIRTGWVYGYTF | TRBD1 | TRBJ1-2 | TRBV28 | few
TGTGCCAGCAGTGGGTGGGCGAACACCGGGGAGCTGTTTTTT | CASSGWANTGELFF | - | TRBJ2-2 | TRBV6-4 | once
TGCGCCAGCAGCTTGCGGCCTAGCAGCACAGATACGCAGTATTTT | CASSLRPSSTDTQYF | - | TRBJ2-3 | TRBV5-1 | -